This TCR beta chain was obtained from a study of immune evolution from preneoplasia to lung adenocarcinoma. Profiled with immunoSEQ multiplex PCR; TCRdb holds only in-frame clones, not every one. The sample records some 9,100 clones, more than 60% being singletons. The CDR3 length is 18 residues. The ends were cut back, 1 base at V and 0 bases at J, with 13 bases in the middle. Germline V gene sequence: CDR1 MGHDK, CDR2 SYGVNS. The receptor comes from a person aged 60-79 years with lung adenocarcinoma. The chain carries TRBV25-1 and TRBJ2-6, with D maybe TRBD2 (5 bases). Sequences were obtained from FFPE lung adenocarcinoma in situ tissue. The CDR3 reads CASSELVEGSSGANVLTF. For the CDR3, the DNA is TGTGCCAGCAGTGAATTGGTAGAGGGAAGCTCTGGGGCCAACGTCCTGACTTTC.